These 4 T cell receptor beta chains came from one sample sequenced in a study of cytomegalovirus exposure and HLA in healthy donors. PCR amplification relied on 60 Vbeta primers (plus 13 Jbeta primers). The table came from immunoSEQ multiplex PCR; TCRdb's copy has only in-frame clones and leaves some out. The sample consists of approximately 130,000 clones, approximately 8.9% of them appearing once. The specimen was PBMCs. These receptors all come from a woman in her forties in good health and CMV-seropositive.

A few counts support this clone. CDR3: CASSLDGGGGETQYF. The CDR3 nucleotides are TGTGCCAGCAGCTTGGATGGGGGCGGGGGGGAGACCCAGTACTTC. The chain recombines TRBV5-4 with TRBJ2-5, with 8 positions matching TRBD2. The CDR3 sequence is 15 residues long. The germline gives CDR1 SGHNT, CDR2 YYREEE (reference sequence). V was pared by 0 bases and J by 5 bases, with 6 bases of the junction left unmatched.

There are a few counts of this clone. The chain combines TRBV5-5 with TRBJ2-1; a weak D match, TRBD1 (5 bases). Trimming cost V 0 bases and J 8 bases, with 9 bases left between them. Germline CDR1 and CDR2: SGHKS and YYEKEE (reference sequence). The CDR3 loop spans 13 amino acids. The CDR3 spells CASSLEQAHEQFF. The CDR3 nucleotides read TGTGCCAGCAGCTTGGAACAGGCCCATGAGCAGTTCTTC.

The chain carries TRBV7-2 and TRBJ2-7; 8 bases agree with TRBD1. Germline-derived CDR1 and CDR2 are SGHTA and FQGNSA. CDR3 length: 13 amino acids. The V and J ends lost 4 bases and 7 bases, in that order; junction bases with no gene match: 6. This chain's CDR3 is CASSSTGVGEQYF. CDR3 nucleotides: TGTGCCAGCAGCTCGACAGGGGTGGGTGAGCAGTACTTC.

This rearrangement joins TRBV5-5 to TRBJ2-6; D call uncertain. The CDR3 has 13 residues. Germline V gene data show CDR1 as SGHKS and CDR2 as YYEKEE (reference sequence). V was shortened by 4 bases and J by 2 bases, with 4 bases between the two germline ends. CDR3 bases: TGTGCCAGCAGCCTTCCTGGGGCCAACGTCCTGACTTTC. Translation: CASSLPGANVLTF.